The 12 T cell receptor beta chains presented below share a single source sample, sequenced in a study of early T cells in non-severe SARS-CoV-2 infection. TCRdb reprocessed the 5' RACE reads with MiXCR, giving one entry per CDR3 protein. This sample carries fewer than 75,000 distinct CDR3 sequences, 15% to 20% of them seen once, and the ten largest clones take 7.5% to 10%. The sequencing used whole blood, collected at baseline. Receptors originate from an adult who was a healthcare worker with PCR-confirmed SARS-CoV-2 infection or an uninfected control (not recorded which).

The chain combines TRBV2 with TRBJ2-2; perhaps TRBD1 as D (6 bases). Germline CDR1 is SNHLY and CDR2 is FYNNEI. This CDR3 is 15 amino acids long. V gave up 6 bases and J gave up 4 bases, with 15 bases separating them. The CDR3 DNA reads TGTGCCAGCAGCCCTGGGGCAGGGGCCACCGGGGAGCTGTTTTTT. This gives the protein CASSPGAGATGELFF.

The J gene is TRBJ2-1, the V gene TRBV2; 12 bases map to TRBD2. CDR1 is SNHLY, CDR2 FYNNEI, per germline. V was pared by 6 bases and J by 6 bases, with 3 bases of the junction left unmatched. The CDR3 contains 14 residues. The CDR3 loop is CASRKTSGGNEQFF. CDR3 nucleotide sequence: TGTGCCAGCAGGAAGACTAGCGGGGGCAATGAGCAGTTCTTC.

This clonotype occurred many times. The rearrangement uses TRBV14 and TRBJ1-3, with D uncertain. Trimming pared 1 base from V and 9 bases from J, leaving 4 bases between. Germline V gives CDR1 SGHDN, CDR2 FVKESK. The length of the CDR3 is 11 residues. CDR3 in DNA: TGTGCCAGCAGCCAAGGTGCCACCATATATTTT. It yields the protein CASSQGATIYF.

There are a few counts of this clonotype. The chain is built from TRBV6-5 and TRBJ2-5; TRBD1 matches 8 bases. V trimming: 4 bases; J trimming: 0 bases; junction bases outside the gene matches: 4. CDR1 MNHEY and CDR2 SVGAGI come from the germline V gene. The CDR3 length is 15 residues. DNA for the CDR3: TGTGCCAGCAGTTTGACAGGGGCCTACCAAGAGACCCAGTACTTC. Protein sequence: CASSLTGAYQETQYF.

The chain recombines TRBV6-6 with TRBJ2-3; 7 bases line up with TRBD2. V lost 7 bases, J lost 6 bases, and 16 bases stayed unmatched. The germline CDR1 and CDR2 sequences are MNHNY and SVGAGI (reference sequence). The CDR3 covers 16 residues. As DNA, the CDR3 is TGTGCCAGCAAGGGGAGCGGGGCGCCGTTTGGGGATACGCAGTATTTT. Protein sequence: CASKGSGAPFGDTQYF.

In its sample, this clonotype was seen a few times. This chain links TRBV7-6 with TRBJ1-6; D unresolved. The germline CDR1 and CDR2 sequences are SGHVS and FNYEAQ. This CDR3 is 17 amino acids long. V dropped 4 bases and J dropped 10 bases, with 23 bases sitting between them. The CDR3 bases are TGTGCCAGCAGCTCTACTCCTGCGATCACAAGCCGATCACCCCTCCACTTT. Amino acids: CASSSTPAITSRSPLHF.

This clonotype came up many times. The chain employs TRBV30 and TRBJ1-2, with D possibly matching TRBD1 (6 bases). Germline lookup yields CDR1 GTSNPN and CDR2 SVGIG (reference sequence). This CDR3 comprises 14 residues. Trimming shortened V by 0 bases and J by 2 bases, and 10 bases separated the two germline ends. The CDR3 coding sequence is TGTGCCTGGAGTGTACTCGGACAGAACTATGGCTACACCTTC. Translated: CAWSVLGQNYGYTF.

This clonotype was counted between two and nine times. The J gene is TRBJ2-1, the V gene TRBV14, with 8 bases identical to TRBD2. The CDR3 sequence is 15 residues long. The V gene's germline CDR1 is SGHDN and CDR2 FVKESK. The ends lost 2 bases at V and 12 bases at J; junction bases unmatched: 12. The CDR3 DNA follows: TGTGCCAGCAGCCAACGGACTAGCCGATTGTTAGGGCAGTTCTTC. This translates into CASSQRTSRLLGQFF.

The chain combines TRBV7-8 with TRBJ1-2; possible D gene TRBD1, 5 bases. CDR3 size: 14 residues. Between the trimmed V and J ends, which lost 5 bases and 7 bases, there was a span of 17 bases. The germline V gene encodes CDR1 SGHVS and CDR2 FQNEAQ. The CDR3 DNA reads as TGTGCCAGCAGCCAGGGCCTGGGGGAGCTTGGCTACACCTTC. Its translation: CASSQGLGELGYTF.

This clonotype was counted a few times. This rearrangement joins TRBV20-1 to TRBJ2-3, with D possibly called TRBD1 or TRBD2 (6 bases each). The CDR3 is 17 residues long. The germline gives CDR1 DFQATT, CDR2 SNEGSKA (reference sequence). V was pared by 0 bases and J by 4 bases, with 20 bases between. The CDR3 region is CSARDMRGRGSADTQYF. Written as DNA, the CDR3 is TGCAGTGCTAGAGATATGCGGGGCAGGGGTTCAGCAGATACGCAGTATTTT.

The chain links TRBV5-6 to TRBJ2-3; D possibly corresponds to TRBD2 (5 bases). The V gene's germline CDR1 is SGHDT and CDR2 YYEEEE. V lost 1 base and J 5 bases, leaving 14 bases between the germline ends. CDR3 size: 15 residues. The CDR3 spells CASSLLSGRKDTQYF. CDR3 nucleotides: TGTGCCAGCAGCTTGCTCAGCGGTCGTAAAGATACGCAGTATTTT.

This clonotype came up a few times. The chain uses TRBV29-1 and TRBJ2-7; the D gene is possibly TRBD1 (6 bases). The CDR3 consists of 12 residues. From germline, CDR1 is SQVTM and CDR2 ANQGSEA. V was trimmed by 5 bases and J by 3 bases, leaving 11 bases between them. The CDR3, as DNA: TGCAGCGTTAGACCGGACAGCTACGAGCAGTACTTC. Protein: CSVRPDSYEQYF.